What follows is one T cell receptor (beta chain) and its context. This entry belongs to a study of CD8+ T cells in alopecia areata. On the study more broadly: Each day, treated patients took oral tofacitinib twice, at 5 to 10 mg per dose.

Once RNA had been extracted, it was reverse transcribed into cDNA to act as the sequencing template. Some clones are missing from TCRdb's copy, which holds only in-frame ones; the method was immunoSEQ multiplex PCR. The profile covers around 120,000 clones, with 35% to 45% appearing a single time and 3% to 3.5% taken by the ten largest. Lesional scalp punch biopsies and peripheral blood came from alopecia areata patients. The origin of this receptor is a human donor with alopecia areata. The material sequenced was CD4+ T cells sorted from blood.

CDR3: CASTYKAMNTEAFF. CDR3 in DNA: TGTGCCAGCACTTACAAGGCGATGAACACTGAAGCTTTCTTT. The chain joins TRBV28 to TRBJ1-1; no clear D gene. Germline values: CDR1 MDHEN, CDR2 SYDVKM. The ends were cut back, 7 bases at V and 0 bases at J, with 12 bases in the middle. The CDR3 has 14 amino acids.